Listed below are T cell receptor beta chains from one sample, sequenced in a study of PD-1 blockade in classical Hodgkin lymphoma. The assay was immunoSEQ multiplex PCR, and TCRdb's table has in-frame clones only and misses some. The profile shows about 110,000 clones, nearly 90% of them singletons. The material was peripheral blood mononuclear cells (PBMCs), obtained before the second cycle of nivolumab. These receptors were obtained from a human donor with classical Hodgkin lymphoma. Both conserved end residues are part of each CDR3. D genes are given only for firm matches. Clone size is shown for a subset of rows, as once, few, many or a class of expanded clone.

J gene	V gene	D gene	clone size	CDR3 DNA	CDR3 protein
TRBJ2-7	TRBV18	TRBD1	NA	TGTGCCAGCTCACCAGGGACAGGGTTCTACGAGCAGTACTTC	CASSPGTGFYEQYF
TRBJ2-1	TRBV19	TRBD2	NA	TGTGCCAGTAGTAGGACTAGCGGGGACAATGAGCAGTTCTTC	CASSRTSGDNEQFF
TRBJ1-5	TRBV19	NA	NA	TGTGCCAGTACCGTGGCAGGCGGGAGCAATCAGCCCCAGCATTTT	CASTVAGGSNQPQHF
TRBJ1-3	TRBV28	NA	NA	TGTGCCAGCAGCTCCAGGGTTCACACCATATATTTT	CASSSRVHTIYF
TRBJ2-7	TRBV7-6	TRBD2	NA	TGTGCCAGCAGCCCCTTCCCTAGCGGGAACGGCGAGCAGTACTTC	CASSPFPSGNGEQYF
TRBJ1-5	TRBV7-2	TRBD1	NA	TGTGCCAGCAGCTTAGCGCGTCCAGGGGGACAGCCCCAGCATTTT	CASSLARPGGQPQHF
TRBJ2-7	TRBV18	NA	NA	TGTGCCAGCTCAAAGCAGGCCGGGAGTGGGACCTACGAGCAGTACTTC	CASSKQAGSGTYEQYF
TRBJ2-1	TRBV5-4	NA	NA	TGTGCCAGCACAGGGACACCTTCCTACAATGAGCAGTTCTTC	CASTGTPSYNEQFF
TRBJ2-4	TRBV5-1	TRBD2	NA	TGCGCCAGCAGCCCGCTGAAGCGGGAGGGAGACATTCAGTACTTC	CASSPLKREGDIQYF
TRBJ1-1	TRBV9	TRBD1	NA	TGTGCCAGCAGCCCCTCAGGGGGCACTGAAGCTTTCTTT	CASSPSGGTEAFF
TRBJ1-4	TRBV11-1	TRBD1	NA	TGTGCCAGCAGCCCTGAGGCAGGGGGGGGTGAAAAACTGTTTTTT	CASSPEAGGGEKLFF
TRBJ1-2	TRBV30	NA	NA	TGTGCCTGGAATCCGTTGGGGGCGCGGAGTAGCTACACCTTC	CAWNPLGARSSYTF
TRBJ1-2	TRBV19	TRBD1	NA	TGTGCCAGTAGCAAGGCGAAGGGACAGGCTAAAAATGGCTACACCTTC	CASSKAKGQAKNGYTF
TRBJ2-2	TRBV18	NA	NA	TGTGCCAGCGCCCAGGCAAGGAACACCGGGGAGCTGTTTTTT	CASAQARNTGELFF
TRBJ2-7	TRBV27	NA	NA	TGTGCCAGCAGTGTATCGCTTCGGGCCGAGGGGCAGTACTTC	CASSVSLRAEGQYF
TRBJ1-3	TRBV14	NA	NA	TGTGCCAGCAGCCAAGACCTCGGGTATGGAAACACCATATATTTT	CASSQDLGYGNTIYF
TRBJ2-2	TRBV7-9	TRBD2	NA	TGTGCCAGCAGCTTAGATCCCCAGGGAGGGAGCCCCGGGGAGCTGTTTTTT	CASSLDPQGGSPGELFF
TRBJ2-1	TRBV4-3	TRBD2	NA	TGCGCCAGCAGCCAAGATCCGGGCCCCGGGAGGGTAAATGAGCAGTTCTTC	CASSQDPGPGRVNEQFF
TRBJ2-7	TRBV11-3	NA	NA	TGTGCCAGCAGTCTTAAAGGCCTCTACGAGCAGTACTTC	CASSLKGLYEQYF
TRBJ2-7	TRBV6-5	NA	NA	TGTGCCAGCAGTCCGCGGGGCCTCTCCTACGAGCAGTACTTC	CASSPRGLSYEQYF
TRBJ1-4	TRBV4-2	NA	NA	TGTGCCAGCAGCCACAGGGTAGCTAATGAAAAACTGTTTTTT	CASSHRVANEKLFF
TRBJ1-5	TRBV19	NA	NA	TGTGCCAGTACCTCTATCACTGGGGGCAGGGATCAGCCCCAGCATTTT	CASTSITGGRDQPQHF
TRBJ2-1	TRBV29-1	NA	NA	TGCAGCGTTGAAGATAGATGGGGGGAGCACAATGAGCAGTTCTTC	CSVEDRWGEHNEQFF
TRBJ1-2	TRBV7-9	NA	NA	TGTGCCAGCAGCCCCCTGGAGGACTATGGCTACACCTTC	CASSPLEDYGYTF
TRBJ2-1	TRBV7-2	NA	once	TGTGCCAGCAGCTTTCTGAGGCATGAGCAGTTCTTC	CASSFLRHEQFF
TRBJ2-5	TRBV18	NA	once	TGTGCCAGCTCACTCGGAACTAAAGAGACCCAGTACTTC	CASSLGTKETQYF
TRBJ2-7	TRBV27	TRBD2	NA	TGTGCCAGCAGTTCGGGACTAGCGGGAGGGCCTGCCTACGAGCAGTACTTC	CASSSGLAGGPAYEQYF
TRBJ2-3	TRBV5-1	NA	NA	TGCGCCAGCAGCTTGGTGCCCTTTAGCACAGATACGCAGTATTTT	CASSLVPFSTDTQYF
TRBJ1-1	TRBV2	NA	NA	TGTGCCAGCAGTGCGCGGGGGGCTGGCACTGAAGCTTTCTTT	CASSARGAGTEAFF
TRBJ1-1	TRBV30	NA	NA	TGTGCCTGGGGGGAGTTCACAGCCCTCGATCTGAACACTGAAGCTTTCTTT	CAWGEFTALDLNTEAFF
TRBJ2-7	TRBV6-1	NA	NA	TGTGCCAGCAGTTTCGTGGACCCCTCCTACGAGCAGTACTTC	CASSFVDPSYEQYF
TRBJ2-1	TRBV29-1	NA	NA	TGCAGCGTCGTGTTAAACACATACAATGAGCAGTTCTTC	CSVVLNTYNEQFF
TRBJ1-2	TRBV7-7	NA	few	TGTGCTAGCAGCTTAGGGCAGGGAGTAGGAGGCTACACCTTC	CASSLGQGVGGYTF
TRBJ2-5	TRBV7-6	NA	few	TGTGCCAGCAGCCGTACAGGGTCCGAGACCCAGTACTTC	CASSRTGSETQYF
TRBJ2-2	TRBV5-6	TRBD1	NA	TGTGCCAGCAGCTTGACAGGGGGGCTCCCGAACACCGGGGAGCTGTTTTTT	CASSLTGGLPNTGELFF
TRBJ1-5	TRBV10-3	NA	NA	TGTGCCATCAGTGACTGGGGGAGCAATCAGCCCCAGCATTTT	CAISDWGSNQPQHF
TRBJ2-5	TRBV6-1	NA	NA	TGTGCCAGCAGGAGAGGAGCAGAGACCCAGTACTTC	CASRRGAETQYF
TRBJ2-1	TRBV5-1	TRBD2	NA	TGCGCCAGCGGTCAGAGCGGGACCTACAATGAGCAGTTCTTC	CASGQSGTYNEQFF
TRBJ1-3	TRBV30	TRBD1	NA	TGTGCCTGGACTGCGGACAGGCGGCCTGGAAACACCATATATTTT	CAWTADRRPGNTIYF
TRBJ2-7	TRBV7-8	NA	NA	TGTGCCAGCAGCTACAACTTCGGGTACGAGCAGTACTTC	CASSYNFGYEQYF
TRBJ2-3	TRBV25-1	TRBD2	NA	TGTGCCAGCAGTGAGTCGGGACTAGCGGTCACAGATACGCAGTATTTT	CASSESGLAVTDTQYF
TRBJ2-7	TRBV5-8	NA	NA	TGTGCCAGCAGCCAGGGTAGCCTAACCTACGAGCAGTACTTC	CASSQGSLTYEQYF
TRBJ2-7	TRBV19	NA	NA	TGTGCCAGTAGTATAGAAAGTTCCTACGAGCAGTACTTC	CASSIESSYEQYF
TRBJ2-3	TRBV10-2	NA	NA	TGCGCCAGCAGTCCCCAATTAGGTACGCAGTATTTT	CASSPQLGTQYF
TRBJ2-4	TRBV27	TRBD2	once	TGTGCCAGCAGCGGGGGGAAAAACATTCAGTACTTC	CASSGGKNIQYF
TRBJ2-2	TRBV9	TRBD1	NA	TGTGCCAGCAGCGGAGGGACAGGGGGCTATGAGCTGTTTTTT	CASSGGTGGYELFF
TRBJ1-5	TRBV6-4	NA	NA	TGTGCCAGCAGTGACCGGGCAGGGCTTCAGCCCCAGCATTTT	CASSDRAGLQPQHF
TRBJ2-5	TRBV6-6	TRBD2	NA	TGTGCCAGCAGCCGAGGCACTAGCGGGAAACAAGAGACCCAGTACTTC	CASSRGTSGKQETQYF
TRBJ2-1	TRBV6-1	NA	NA	TGTGCCAGCAGTGAATTAGGGGGGAACGGGCTTTACTACAATGAGCAGTTCTTC	CASSELGGNGLYYNEQFF
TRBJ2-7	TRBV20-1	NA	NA	TGCAGTGCCGGGACACATGAGCAGTACTTC	CSAGTHEQYF
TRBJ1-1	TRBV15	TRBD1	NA	TGTGCCACCAGCAGAGATGGGACAGTGGGGATGGGTGAAGCTTTCTTT	CATSRDGTVGMGEAFF
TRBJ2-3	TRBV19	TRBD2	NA	TGTGCCAGTAGTCGGACTAGCGGCCGCCTTTGGACAGATACGCAGTATTTT	CASSRTSGRLWTDTQYF
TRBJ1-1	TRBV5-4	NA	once	TGTGCCAGCAGCTTGGGGTGGCGTGAAGCTTTCTTT	CASSLGWREAFF
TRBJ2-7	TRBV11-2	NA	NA	TGTGCCAGCAGCTTAGAGGGGGTCGAGCAGTACTTC	CASSLEGVEQYF
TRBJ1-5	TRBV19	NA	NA	TGTGCCAGTACCTCCCCCGCGAGGGCCGCCAGACAGCCCCAGCATTTT	CASTSPARAARQPQHF
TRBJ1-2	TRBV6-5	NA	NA	TGTGCCAGCAGTCGTCCGGGACGGGGGGAAGGCTACACCTTC	CASSRPGRGEGYTF
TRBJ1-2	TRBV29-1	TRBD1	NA	TGCAGCGTTGAACAGGGGGCTGGTGGCTACACCTTC	CSVEQGAGGYTF
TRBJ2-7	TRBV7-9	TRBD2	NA	TGTGCCAGCAGCCTTGGGGCTAGCGGCTACGAGCAGTACTTC	CASSLGASGYEQYF